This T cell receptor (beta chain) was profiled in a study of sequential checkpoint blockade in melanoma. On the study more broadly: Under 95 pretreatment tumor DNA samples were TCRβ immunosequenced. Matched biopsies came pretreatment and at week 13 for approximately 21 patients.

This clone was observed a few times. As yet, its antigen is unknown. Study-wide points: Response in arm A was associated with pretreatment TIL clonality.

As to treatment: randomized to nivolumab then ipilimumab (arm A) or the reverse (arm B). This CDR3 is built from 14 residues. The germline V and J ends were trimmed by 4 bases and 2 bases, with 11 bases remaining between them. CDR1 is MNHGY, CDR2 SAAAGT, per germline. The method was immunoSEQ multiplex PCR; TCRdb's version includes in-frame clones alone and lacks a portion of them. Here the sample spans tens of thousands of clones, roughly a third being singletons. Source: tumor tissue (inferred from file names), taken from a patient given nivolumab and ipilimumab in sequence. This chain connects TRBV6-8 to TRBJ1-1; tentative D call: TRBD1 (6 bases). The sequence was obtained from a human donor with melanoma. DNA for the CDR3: TGTGCCAGCAGTTCCCAGGGGAGAAACACTGAAGCTTTCTTT. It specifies CASSSQGRNTEAFF.